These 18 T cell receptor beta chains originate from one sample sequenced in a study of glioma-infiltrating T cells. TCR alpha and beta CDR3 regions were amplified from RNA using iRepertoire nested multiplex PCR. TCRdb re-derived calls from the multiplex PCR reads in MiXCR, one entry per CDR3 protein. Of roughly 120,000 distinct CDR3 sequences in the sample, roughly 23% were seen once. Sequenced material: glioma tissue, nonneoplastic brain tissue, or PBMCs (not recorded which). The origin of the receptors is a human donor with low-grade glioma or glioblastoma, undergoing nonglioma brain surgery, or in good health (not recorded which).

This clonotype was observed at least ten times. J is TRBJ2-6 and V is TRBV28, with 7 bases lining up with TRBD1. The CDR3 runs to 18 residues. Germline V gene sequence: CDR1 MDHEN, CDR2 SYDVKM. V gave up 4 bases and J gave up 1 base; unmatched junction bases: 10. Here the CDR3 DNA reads TGTGCCAGCAGTTCCCTGGGACAGTCACGGTCTGGGGCCAACGTCCTGACTTTC. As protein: CASSSLGQSRSGANVLTF.

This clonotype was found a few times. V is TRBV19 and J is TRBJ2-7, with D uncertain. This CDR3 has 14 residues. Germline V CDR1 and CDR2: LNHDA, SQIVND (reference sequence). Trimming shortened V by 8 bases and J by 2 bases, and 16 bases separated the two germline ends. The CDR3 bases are TGTGCCAGTCAAGAGACTGTTACTACCTACGAGCAGTACTTC. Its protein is CASQETVTTYEQYF.

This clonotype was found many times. CDR3 sequence reads: CASRSGSPLPYEQYF. The CDR3 coding sequence is TGTGCCAGCCGATCAGGGTCCCCACTTCCGTACGAGCAGTACTTC. The chain joins TRBV6-1 to TRBJ2-7; D might be TRBD1 (5 bases). V was cut by 8 bases and J by 4 bases, with 21 bases left in between. The CDR3 contains 15 residues. CDR1 is MNHNS, CDR2 SASEGT, per germline.

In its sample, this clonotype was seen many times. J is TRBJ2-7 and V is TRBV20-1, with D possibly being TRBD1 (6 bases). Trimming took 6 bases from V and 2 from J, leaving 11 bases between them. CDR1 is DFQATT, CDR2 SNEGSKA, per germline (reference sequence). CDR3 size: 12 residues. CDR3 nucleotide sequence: TGCAGTGCCCAGGACAGACCCTACGAGCAGTACTTC. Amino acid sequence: CSAQDRPYEQYF.

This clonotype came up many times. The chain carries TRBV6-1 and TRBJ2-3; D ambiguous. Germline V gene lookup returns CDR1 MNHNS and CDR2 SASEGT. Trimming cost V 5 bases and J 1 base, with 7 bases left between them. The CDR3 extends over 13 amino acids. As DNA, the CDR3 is TGTGCCAGCAGTTCGCTACGCACAGATACGCAGTATTTT. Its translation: CASSSLRTDTQYF.

CDR3 bases: TGTGCCAGCAGTCCCGGGACAACAGATACGCAGTATTTT. It encodes CASSPGTTDTQYF. This chain uses TRBV12-3 or TRBV12-4 with TRBJ2-3, with D possibly matching TRBD1 (6 bases). The CDR3 is 13 amino acids. Trimming stripped 5 bases from V and 3 bases from J, with 9 bases between.

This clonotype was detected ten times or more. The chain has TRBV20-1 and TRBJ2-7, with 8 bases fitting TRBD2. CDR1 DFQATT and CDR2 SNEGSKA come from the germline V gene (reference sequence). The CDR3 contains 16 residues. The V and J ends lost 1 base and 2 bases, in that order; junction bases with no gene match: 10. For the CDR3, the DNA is TGCAGTGCTAGAGTCTTAAGAGCGGGAGACCCCTACGAGCAGTACTTC. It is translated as CSARVLRAGDPYEQYF.

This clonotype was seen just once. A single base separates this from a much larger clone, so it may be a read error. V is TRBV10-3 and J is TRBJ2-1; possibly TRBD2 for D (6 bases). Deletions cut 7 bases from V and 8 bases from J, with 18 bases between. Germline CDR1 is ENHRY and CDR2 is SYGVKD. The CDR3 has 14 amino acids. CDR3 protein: CAITRGSSDDEQFF. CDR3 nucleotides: TGTGCCATCACCCGGGGTTCTAGCGACGATGAGCAGTTCTTC.

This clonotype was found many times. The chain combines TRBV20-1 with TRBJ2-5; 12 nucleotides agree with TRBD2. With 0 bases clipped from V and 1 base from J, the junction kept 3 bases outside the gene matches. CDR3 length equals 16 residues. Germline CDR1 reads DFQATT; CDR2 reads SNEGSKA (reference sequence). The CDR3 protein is CSARDLGLAGQETQYF. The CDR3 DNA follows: TGCAGTGCTAGAGACTTGGGACTAGCGGGCCAAGAGACCCAGTACTTC.

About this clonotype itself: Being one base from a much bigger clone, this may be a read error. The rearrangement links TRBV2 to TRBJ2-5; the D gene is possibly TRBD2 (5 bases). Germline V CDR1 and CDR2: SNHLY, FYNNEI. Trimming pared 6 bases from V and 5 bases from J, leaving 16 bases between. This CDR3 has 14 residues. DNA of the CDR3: TGTGCCAGCAGGCTCCTCCGGGATGTGGAGACCCAGTACTTC. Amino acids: CASRLLRDVETQYF.

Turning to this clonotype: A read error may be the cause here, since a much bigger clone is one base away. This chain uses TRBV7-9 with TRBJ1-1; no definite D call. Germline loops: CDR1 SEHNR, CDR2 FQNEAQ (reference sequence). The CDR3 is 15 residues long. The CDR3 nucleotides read TGTGCCAGCATCTTAGTTAGTCGATCGAACACTGAAGCTTTCTTT. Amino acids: CASILVSRSNTEAFF.

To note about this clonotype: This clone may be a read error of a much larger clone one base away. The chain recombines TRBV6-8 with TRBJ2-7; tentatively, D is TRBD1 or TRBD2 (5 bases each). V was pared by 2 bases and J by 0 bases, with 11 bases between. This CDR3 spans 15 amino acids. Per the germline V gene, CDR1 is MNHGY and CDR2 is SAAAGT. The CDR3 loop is CASSYVPGTSYEQYF. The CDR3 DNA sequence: TGTGCCAGCAGTTACGTGCCCGGGACCTCCTACGAGCAGTACTTC.

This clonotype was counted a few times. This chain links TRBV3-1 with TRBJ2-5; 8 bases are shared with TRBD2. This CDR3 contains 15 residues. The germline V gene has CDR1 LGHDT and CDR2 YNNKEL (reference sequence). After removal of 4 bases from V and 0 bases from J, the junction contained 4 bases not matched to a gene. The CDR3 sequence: CASSRREDYQETQYF. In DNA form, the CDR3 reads TGTGCCAGCAGCCGGCGGGAGGACTACCAAGAGACCCAGTACTTC.

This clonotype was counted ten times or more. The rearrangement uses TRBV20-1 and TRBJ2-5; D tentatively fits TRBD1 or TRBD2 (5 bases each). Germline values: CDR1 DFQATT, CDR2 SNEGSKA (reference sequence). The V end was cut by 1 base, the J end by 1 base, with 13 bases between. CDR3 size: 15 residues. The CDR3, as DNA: TGCAGTGCTAGAGCGGGGCGTCTAGTCCAAGAGACCCAGTACTTC. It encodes CSARAGRLVQETQYF.

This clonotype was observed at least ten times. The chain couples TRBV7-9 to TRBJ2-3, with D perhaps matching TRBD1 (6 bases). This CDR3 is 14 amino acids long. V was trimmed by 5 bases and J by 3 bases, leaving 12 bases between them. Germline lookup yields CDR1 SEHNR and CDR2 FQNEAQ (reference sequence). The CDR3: CASSPRQETDTQYF. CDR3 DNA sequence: TGTGCCAGCAGCCCCAGACAGGAGACAGATACGCAGTATTTT.

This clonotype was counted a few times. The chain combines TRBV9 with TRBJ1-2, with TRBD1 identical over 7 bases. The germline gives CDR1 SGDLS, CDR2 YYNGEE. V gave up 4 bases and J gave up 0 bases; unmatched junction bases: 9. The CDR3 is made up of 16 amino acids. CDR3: CASSLGGTAANYGYTF. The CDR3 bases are TGTGCCAGCAGCTTAGGGGGGACAGCGGCTAACTATGGCTACACCTTC.

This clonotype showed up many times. For the CDR3, the DNA is TGTGCCAGCAGCCAAGAAACTAGCGGGAGGGCGATGGGCGAGCAGTACTTC. This codes for CASSQETSGRAMGEQYF. The chain uses TRBV4-2 and TRBJ2-7; TRBD2 matches 13 bases. This CDR3 has 17 amino acids. V dropped 0 bases and J dropped 6; count of bases not matched to a gene: 8. The germline V gene encodes CDR1 LGHNA and CDR2 YNFKEQ.

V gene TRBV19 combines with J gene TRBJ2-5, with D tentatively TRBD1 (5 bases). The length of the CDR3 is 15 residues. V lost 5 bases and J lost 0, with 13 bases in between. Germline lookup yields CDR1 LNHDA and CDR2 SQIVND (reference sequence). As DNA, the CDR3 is TGTGCCAGTAGTGCGAGGACATCGTACCAAGAGACCCAGTACTTC. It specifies CASSARTSYQETQYF.